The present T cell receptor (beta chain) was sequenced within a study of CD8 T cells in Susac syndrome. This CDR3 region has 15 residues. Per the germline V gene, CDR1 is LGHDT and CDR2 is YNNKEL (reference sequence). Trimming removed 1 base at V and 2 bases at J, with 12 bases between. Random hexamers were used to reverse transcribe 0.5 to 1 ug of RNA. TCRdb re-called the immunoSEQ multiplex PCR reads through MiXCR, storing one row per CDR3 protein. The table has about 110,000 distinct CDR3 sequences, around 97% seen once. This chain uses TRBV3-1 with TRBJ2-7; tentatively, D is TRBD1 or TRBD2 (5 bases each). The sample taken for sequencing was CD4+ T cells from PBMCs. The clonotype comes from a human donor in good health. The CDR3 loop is CASSQAHGTTYEQYF. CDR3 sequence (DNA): TGTGCCAGCAGCCAAGCCCACGGGACCACCTACGAGCAGTACTTC.